This T cell receptor beta chain comes out of a study of OX40 agonist ivuxolimab in advanced cancers. Looking at the study overall: Participants could have had prior anti-PD-1, anti-PD-L1 or anti-CTLA-4 therapy, and about 37% had some. Study findings and constraints: Clonal expansion among partial responders at 0.1-3.0 mg/kg ranked near the lowest. More expanded clones were seen, on average, in CD8+ T cells than in CD4+. Both CD4+ and CD8+ T cell populations in blood had undergone clonal expansion by week 6 at 0.1 to 3.0 mg/kg.

Method: immunoSEQ multiplex PCR; TCRdb's copy keeps in-frame clones and lacks some. The table shows fewer than 60,000 clones, with 81% occurring only once. In the case of this clone: Its antigen remains unknown.

The V gene lost 2 bases and the J gene lost 5 bases, with 10 bases spanning the gap. This CDR3 comprises 13 residues. CDR1 SGHNT and CDR2 YYREEE come from the germline V gene (reference sequence). The gene calls are TRBV5-4 and TRBJ2-5; D gene uncertain. The receptor comes from an adult with an advanced solid tumor such as melanoma, head and neck, liver or kidney cancer. Source: CD4+ or CD8+ T cells sorted from blood, taken in a trial of the OX40 agonist ivuxolimab. Here the CDR3 DNA reads TGTGCCAGCAGCTTCGACTTCAAGGAGACCCAGTACTTC. This translates into CASSFDFKETQYF.